Listed here are 21 T cell receptor beta chains from one sample, sequenced in a study of CD8 T cells in ankylosing spondylitis. Study outcomes and limitations: A TCR beta motif made of eight highly homologous variants seemed typical of ankylosing spondylitis blood.

Their antigens remain unidentified. TCRdb redid the calling of the 5' RACE reads with MiXCR, one entry per CDR3 protein. The repertoire consists of approximately 550,000 distinct CDR3 sequences, with roughly an eighth occurring once and the leading ten covering around 6.8%. What was sequenced was blood, either unsorted or a sorted T cell fraction (not recorded which). Receptors were obtained from a male donor with ankylosing spondylitis.

This clonotype came up many times. CDR3 protein: CAISESRASTDTQYF. The CDR3 DNA follows: TGTGCCATCAGTGAAAGTCGGGCGAGCACAGATACGCAGTATTTT. The chain has TRBV10-3 and TRBJ2-3, with no clear D. V was trimmed by 3 bases and J by 0 bases, leaving 10 bases between them. Germline V gives CDR1 ENHRY, CDR2 SYGVKD. The length of the CDR3 is 15 residues.

This clonotype was observed many times. J is TRBJ1-2 and V is TRBV2; D gene ambiguous. The CDR3 totals 12 residues. CDR1 SNHLY and CDR2 FYNNEI come from the germline V gene. With 5 bases removed from V and 7 bases from J, the gap between germline ends came to 11 bases. This CDR3 reads CASSFINGGYTF. The CDR3 nucleotides read TGTGCCAGCAGTTTTATTAACGGTGGCTACACCTTC.

The chain joins TRBV12-3 or TRBV12-4 to TRBJ2-7; D is undetermined. V was trimmed by 6 bases and J by 5 bases, leaving 14 bases between them. The CDR3 is made up of 13 amino acids. The CDR3 region has the DNA TGTGCCAGCAGCGGATTTCCTAGGCACGAGCAGTACTTC. It is translated as CASSGFPRHEQYF.

This clonotype was seen only a few times. V usage is TRBV20-1 and J usage is TRBJ2-1; no reliable D call. Trimming stripped 4 bases from V and 6 bases from J, with 22 bases between. Germline CDR1 DFQATT, CDR2 SNEGSKA (reference sequence). The CDR3 is 16 residues long. DNA of the CDR3: TGCAGTGCTACCAGTACGGGTCCATTGATAGGCAATGAGCAGTTCTTC. Encoded protein: CSATSTGPLIGNEQFF.

This sequence joins TRBV3-1 and TRBJ2-7; possible D gene TRBD1, 6 bases. The CDR3 contains 13 residues. V gave up 6 bases and J gave up 8 bases, with 17 bases separating them. Germline V lookup: CDR1 LGHDT, CDR2 YNNKEL (reference sequence). DNA for the CDR3: TGTGCCAGCAGGGGAAGGGGGAGTAGGAAGCAGTACTTC. This sequence encodes CASRGRGSRKQYF.

This clonotype was counted only a few times. The chain joins TRBV2 to TRBJ2-1; 10 bases are a match to TRBD2. This CDR3 comprises 17 residues. Germline V gene data show CDR1 as SNHLY and CDR2 as FYNNEI. V lost 6 bases to trimming and J lost 0 bases; unmatched junction nucleotides: 8. As DNA, the CDR3 is TGTGCCAGCAGACAATACTCTAGCGGGAGCTCCTACAATGAGCAGTTCTTC. Its protein is CASRQYSSGSSYNEQFF.

This clonotype was seen repeatedly, ten times or more. CDR3 protein: CASSPASSYNEQFF. The CDR3 coding sequence is TGTGCCAGCAGCCCCGCGAGCTCCTACAATGAGCAGTTCTTC. V usage is TRBV2 and J usage is TRBJ2-1, with D uncertain. From germline, CDR1 is SNHLY and CDR2 FYNNEI. V dropped 6 bases and J dropped 0 bases, with 9 bases sitting between them. This CDR3 comprises 14 residues. The variable domain in full, with the rest retrieved from reference TRBV2 and TRBJ2-1, is EPEVTQTPSHQVTQMGQEVILRCVPISNHLYFYWYRQILGQKVEFLVSFYNNEISEKSEIFDDQFSVERPDGSNFTLKIRSTKLEDSAMYFCASSPASSYNEQFFGPGTRLTVL.

This chain connects TRBV6-1 to TRBJ2-2; 15 nucleotides agree with TRBD2. The junction had 3 bases not matched to a gene; V was cut back by 4 bases and J by 0 bases. The CDR3 sequence is 18 residues long. CDR1 and CDR2 (germline): MNHNS, SASEGT. The CDR3 nucleotides are TGTGCCAGCAGTGGGGGGACTAGCGGGAGGTCGAACACCGGGGAGCTGTTTTTT. Protein: CASSGGTSGRSNTGELFF.

V and J are TRBV28 and TRBJ2-3, with 10 nucleotides matching TRBD2. The V gene end was trimmed by 4 bases and the J gene end by 7 bases; junction bases not matched to a gene: 5. CDR3 size: 14 residues. Germline-derived CDR1 and CDR2 are MDHEN and SYDVKM. The CDR3 sequence is CASSSAGGSHTQYF. The CDR3 coding sequence is TGTGCCAGCAGTTCAGCGGGAGGGAGTCATACGCAGTATTTT.

The V call is TRBV27, the J call TRBJ2-1; 9 positions match TRBD2. The germline V gene encodes CDR1 MNHEY and CDR2 SMNVEV (reference sequence). V shed 4 bases, J shed 5 bases, and the junction held 9 bases outside the gene matches. The CDR3 is 16 residues long. CDR3 protein: CASSSPVAGVNNEQFF. The CDR3 bases are TGTGCCAGCAGTTCCCCCGTAGCGGGGGTAAACAATGAGCAGTTCTTC.

This clonotype was counted a few times. The chain combines TRBV12-3 or TRBV12-4 with TRBJ2-1; D is unclear. V was trimmed by 2 bases and J by 4 bases, leaving 18 bases between them. CDR3 length equals 17 residues. The CDR3, as DNA: TGTGCCAGCAGTTTAATCCTAAGAGCCCTGGGTTACAATGAGCAGTTCTTC. Its translation is CASSLILRALGYNEQFF.

The chain recombines TRBV9 with TRBJ2-2, with 9 bases matching TRBD1. CDR3 length: 14 amino acids. J gave up 5 bases and V 3 bases, and 2 bases lay outside the gene matches. Germline V gives CDR1 SGDLS, CDR2 YYNGEE. CDR3 coding DNA: TGTGCCAGCAGCGAGGGGACAGGGACCGGGGAGCTGTTTTTT. It codes for CASSEGTGTGELFF.

This clonotype has at least ten counts. The gene calls are TRBV15 and TRBJ2-3; D may be TRBD1 (5 bases). The CDR3 covers 14 residues. V was cut by 0 bases and J by 6 bases, with 10 bases left in between. Germline V gene lookup returns CDR1 LNHNV and CDR2 YYDKDF (reference sequence). CDR3: CATSRDFRADTQYF. In nucleotides, the CDR3 is TGTGCCACCAGCAGAGATTTCAGGGCGGATACGCAGTATTTT.

V and J are TRBV27 and TRBJ2-1; D remains ambiguous. Trimming stripped 8 bases from V and 3 bases from J, with 14 bases between. Per the germline V gene, CDR1 is MNHEY and CDR2 is SMNVEV (reference sequence). This CDR3 region has 14 residues. CDR3 residues: CASAAVSFYNEQFF. The DNA for the CDR3 is TGTGCCAGCGCCGCGGTGTCCTTCTACAATGAGCAGTTCTTC.

This clonotype was observed a few times. The V call is TRBV6-1, the J call TRBJ2-3; the D is unclear. Looked up from germline, CDR1 is MNHNS and CDR2 is SASEGT. Between the trimmed V and J ends, which lost 0 bases and 2 bases, there was a span of 12 bases. The length of the CDR3 is 16 residues. CDR3: CASSEAVSPSTDTQYF. The CDR3 region has the DNA TGTGCCAGCAGTGAAGCGGTCAGCCCCTCCACAGATACGCAGTATTTT.

This clonotype has at least ten counts. The chain joins TRBV6-1 to TRBJ2-3; 7 bases are shared with TRBD2. V lost 7 bases and J lost 0; bases outside the gene matches: 4. Germline V gives CDR1 MNHNS, CDR2 SASEGT. This CDR3 is built from 14 residues. In DNA, the CDR3 is TGTGCCAGCACGACTAGCCTTAGCACAGATACGCAGTATTTT. Protein: CASTTSLSTDTQYF.

In this sample, this clonotype turned up many times. The gene calls are TRBV5-1 and TRBJ2-1; D may be TRBD1 (5 bases). Germline-derived CDR1 and CDR2 are SGHRS and YFSETQ. Trimming took 0 bases from V and 0 from J, leaving 10 bases between them. The CDR3 has 16 amino acids. This CDR3 is CASSLAGSSSYNEQFF. The DNA of the CDR3 is TGCGCCAGCAGCTTGGCAGGGTCAAGCTCCTACAATGAGCAGTTCTTC.

This clonotype was seen a few times. The CDR3 sequence is CASGFPRGLDYEQYF. The CDR3 DNA follows: TGTGCTAGTGGTTTCCCCCGGGGACTTGACTACGAGCAGTACTTC. The chain links TRBV12-5 to TRBJ2-7, with D perhaps TRBD2 (6 bases). Trimming removed 3 bases at V and 3 bases at J, with 15 bases between. Germline CDR1 LGHNT, CDR2 FRNRAP. The CDR3 covers 15 residues.

In its sample, this clonotype was seen a few times. As DNA, the CDR3 is TGCAGCGTTTCAGGGGGGGACACCTACAATGAGCAGTTCTTC. Translated: CSVSGGDTYNEQFF. The rearrangement links TRBV29-1 to TRBJ2-1; the D gene could be TRBD1 or TRBD2 (7 bases each). The germline V gene encodes CDR1 SQVTM and CDR2 ANQGSEA. V gave up 5 bases and J gave up 2 bases, with 13 bases separating them. This CDR3 contains 14 residues.

This clonotype was recorded at least ten times. The chain carries TRBV7-2 and TRBJ2-3; D assignment may be TRBD1 or TRBD2 (5 bases each). Trimming took 6 bases from V and 8 from J, leaving 15 bases between them. CDR1 is SGHTA and CDR2 is FQGNSA in the germline V gene. This CDR3 has 13 residues. This CDR3 is CASSRGAGRTQYF. CDR3 DNA: TGTGCCAGCAGTCGAGGGGCGGGCCGTACGCAGTATTTT.

The CDR3 loop is CATSDKGSGANVLTF. Here the CDR3 DNA reads TGTGCCACCAGTGATAAGGGCTCTGGGGCCAACGTCCTGACTTTC. The chain has TRBV24-1 and TRBJ2-6, with D hard to call. V lost 3 bases to trimming and J lost 0 bases, with 5 bases between them. The CDR3 is made up of 15 amino acids. CDR1 and CDR2 (germline): KGHDR, SFDVKD.